The entry that follows covers one T cell receptor (beta chain) sequence. Its matching antigen is unknown. The data were taken from a study of glioma-infiltrating T cells after dendritic cell vaccination. Study in general: Between about 2002 and 2013, patients got autologous tumor lysate-pulsed dendritic cell vaccines.

Libraries were prepared by immunoSEQ multiplex PCR; TCRdb keeps only in-frame clonotypes and omits some of them. The repertoire has 49,000 or so clones, 85% of them found once; the top ten carry roughly an eighth. Overall study findings and caveats: Complete blood and tumor specimen sets were limited to few patients.

CDR1 SGDLS and CDR2 YYNGEE come from the germline V gene. V gave up 4 bases and J gave up 6 bases; unmatched junction bases: 15. There are 17 residues in the CDR3. The sequence came from a human donor with glioblastoma. The specimen was blood, collected before dendritic cell vaccination. V gene TRBV9 combines with J gene TRBJ2-1; 8 positions agree with TRBD2. The CDR3 region has the DNA TGTGCCAGCAGCCCCAATTCCGGGACTAGTGGCCCCAATGAGCAGTTCTTC. It encodes CASSPNSGTSGPNEQFF.